The 12 T cell receptor beta chains below come from one sample, sequenced in a study of cytotoxic CD8 clonotypes in ibrutinib-treated CLL. Only in-frame clones appear in the TCRdb table, and some are missing; sequencing was by immunoSEQ multiplex PCR. The sample shows about 300,000 clones, around 76% of them seen only once. Specimen: PBMCs, collected at disease progression, from a patient treated with ibrutinib. The receptors shown here come from a human donor with chronic lymphocytic leukemia.

The chain is built from TRBV4-1 and TRBJ1-1; perhaps TRBD1 as D (5 bases). The germline V gene has CDR1 MGHRA and CDR2 YSYEKL. The CDR3 loop spans 16 amino acids. V was pared by 4 bases and J by 2 bases, with 17 bases between. CDR3 sequence reads: CASSPVAGWGNTEAFF. The CDR3 coding sequence is TGCGCCAGCAGCCCGGTGGCGGGGTGGGGCAACACTGAAGCTTTCTTT.

This clone was seen a single time. The CDR3 nucleotides are TGCGCCAGCGGTCAGGGCACTGAAGCTTTCTTT. Its protein product is CASGQGTEAFF. The chain has TRBV5-1 and TRBJ1-1; D might be TRBD1 (5 bases). The V gene's germline CDR1 is SGHRS and CDR2 YFSETQ. Trimming pared 7 bases from V and 4 bases from J, leaving 8 bases between. The CDR3 is made up of 11 amino acids.

V is TRBV9 and J is TRBJ2-7, with 8 bases fitting TRBD1. Per the germline V gene, CDR1 is SGDLS and CDR2 is YYNGEE. This CDR3 comprises 16 residues. J gave up 6 bases and V 0 bases, and 11 bases lay outside the gene matches. Here the CDR3 reads CASSVGGGQGVFEQYF. Written as DNA, the CDR3 is TGTGCCAGCAGCGTAGGAGGTGGACAGGGAGTTTTCGAGCAGTACTTC.

Points on this clone: The sample holds other DNA sequences that translate to the same CDR3. The chain links TRBV6-1 to TRBJ2-7; D is unresolved. Trimming removed 0 bases from V and 4 bases from J, with 4 bases in between. The CDR3 totals 12 residues. Looked up from germline, CDR1 is MNHNS and CDR2 is SASEGT. CDR3 bases: TGTGCCAGCAGTGAAGCGGGGTACGAGCAGTACTTC. Protein sequence: CASSEAGYEQYF.

This clone was seen only once. This chain links TRBV5-1 with TRBJ1-1; TRBD1 agrees at 8 bases. In germline, CDR1 is SGHRS, CDR2 YFSETQ. This CDR3 is built from 15 residues. J lost 5 bases, V lost 2 bases, and 8 bases had no gene match. The CDR3 protein is CASSLTAGGETEAFF. The DNA of the CDR3 is TGCGCCAGCAGCTTAACAGCAGGGGGCGAGACTGAAGCTTTCTTT.

This clone was detected once. The chain recombines TRBV29-1 with TRBJ2-7, with a weak D call TRBD2 (6 bases). This CDR3 has 16 residues. The germline V and J ends were trimmed by 3 bases and 2 bases, with 20 bases remaining between them. Germline CDR1 SQVTM, CDR2 ANQGSEA. The CDR3 loop reads CSVEGGFGKSAYEQYF. CDR3 nucleotide sequence: TGCAGCGTTGAGGGAGGTTTCGGGAAATCTGCCTACGAGCAGTACTTC.

The rearrangement links TRBV7-3 to TRBJ1-6; D might be TRBD1 (5 bases). The V gene's germline CDR1 is SGHTA and CDR2 FQGTGA. There are 14 residues in the CDR3. V lost 3 bases to trimming and J lost 7 bases, with 10 bases between them. The CDR3 DNA is TGTGCCAGCAGCTTCGGCAGGGCCAATTCACCCCTCCACTTT. Translating gives CASSFGRANSPLHF. Together with reference TRBV7-3 and TRBJ1-6, the CDR3 gives the full variable domain: GAGVSQTPSNKVTEKGKYVELRCDPISGHTALYWYRQSLGQGPEFLIYFQGTGAADDSGLPNDRFFAVRPEGSVSTLKIQRTERGDSAVYLCASSFGRANSPLHFGNGTRLTVT.

The chain uses TRBV6-6 and TRBJ1-2; 8 bases align to TRBD1. J gave up 2 bases and V 3 bases, and 5 bases lay outside the gene matches. The germline V gene has CDR1 MNHNY and CDR2 SVGAGI (reference sequence). CDR3 length: 15 amino acids. The chain's CDR3 is CASSYSDRGNYGYTF. The CDR3 DNA is TGTGCCAGCAGTTATTCCGACAGGGGCAACTATGGCTACACCTTC.

This clone has just one count. Additional DNA sequences in this sample encode the identical CDR3. The chain uses TRBV27 and TRBJ2-7, with 11 bases matching TRBD2. Germline CDR1 reads MNHEY; CDR2 reads SMNVEV (reference sequence). J was trimmed by 2 bases and V by 5 bases; bases with no gene match: 5. CDR3 length: 15 residues. The CDR3: CASSPLAGGPYEQYF. For the CDR3, the DNA is TGTGCCAGCAGTCCATTAGCGGGAGGGCCCTACGAGCAGTACTTC.

This chain joins TRBV5-1 and TRBJ2-3, with D possibly matching TRBD1 (5 bases). The germline V gene encodes CDR1 SGHRS and CDR2 YFSETQ. Trimming cost V 0 bases and J 6 bases, with 17 bases left between them. CDR3 length: 16 residues. In DNA form, the CDR3 reads TGCGCCAGCAGCTTGGCGGGTGGGGCTCTGGTGGATACGCAGTATTTT. It codes for CASSLAGGALVDTQYF.

The chain recombines TRBV6-6 with TRBJ1-2; D unresolved. Germline values: CDR1 MNHNY, CDR2 SVGAGI (reference sequence). The germline V and J ends were trimmed by 6 bases and 1 base, with 9 bases remaining between them. This CDR3 is built from 13 residues. Written as DNA, the CDR3 is TGTGCCAGCAGCCTAGACGATAACTATGGCTACACCTTC. It encodes CASSLDDNYGYTF.

This clone was seen a few times. The V gene is TRBV7-7, the J gene TRBJ2-5, with D perhaps TRBD2 (6 bases). This CDR3 is built from 15 residues. Germline V gene sequence: CDR1 SSHAT, CDR2 FNYEAQ (reference sequence). Trimming stripped 3 bases from V and 2 bases from J, with 13 bases between. The CDR3 loop is CASSLLAGLQETQYF. DNA for the CDR3: TGTGCCAGCAGCTTGCTCGCGGGGCTACAAGAGACCCAGTACTTC.